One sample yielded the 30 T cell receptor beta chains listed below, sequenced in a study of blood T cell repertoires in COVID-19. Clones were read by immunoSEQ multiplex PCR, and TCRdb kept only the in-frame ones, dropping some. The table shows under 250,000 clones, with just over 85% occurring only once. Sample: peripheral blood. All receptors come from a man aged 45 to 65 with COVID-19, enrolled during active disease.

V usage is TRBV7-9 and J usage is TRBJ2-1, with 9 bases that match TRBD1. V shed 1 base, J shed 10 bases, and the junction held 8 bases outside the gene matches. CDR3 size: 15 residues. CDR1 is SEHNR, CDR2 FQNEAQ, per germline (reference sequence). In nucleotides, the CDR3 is TGTGCCAGCAGCTTAGAGAAGGGACAGGGAGGCGAGCAGTTCTTC. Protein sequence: CASSLEKGQGGEQFF.

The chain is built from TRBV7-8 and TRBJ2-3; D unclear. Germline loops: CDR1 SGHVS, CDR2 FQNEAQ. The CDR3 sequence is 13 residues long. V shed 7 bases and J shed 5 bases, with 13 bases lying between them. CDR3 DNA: TGTGCCAGCACCCCTCTGCGAGGAGATACGCAGTATTTT. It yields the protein CASTPLRGDTQYF.

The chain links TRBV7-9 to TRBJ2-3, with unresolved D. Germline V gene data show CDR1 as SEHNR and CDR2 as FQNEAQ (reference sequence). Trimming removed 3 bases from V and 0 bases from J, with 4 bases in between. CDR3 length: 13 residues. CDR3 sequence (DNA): TGTGCCAGCAGCTTCGGGAGCACAGATACGCAGTATTTT. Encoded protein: CASSFGSTDTQYF.

The CDR3 reads CSAADRGEQFF. The CDR3 nucleotides read TGCAGTGCTGCTGACAGGGGTGAGCAGTTCTTC. The rearrangement links TRBV20-1 to TRBJ2-1; 8 bases match TRBD1. Germline V gene lookup returns CDR1 DFQATT and CDR2 SNEGSKA (reference sequence). This CDR3 has 11 amino acids. Trimming took 5 bases from V and 9 from J; bases not matched to a gene: 3.

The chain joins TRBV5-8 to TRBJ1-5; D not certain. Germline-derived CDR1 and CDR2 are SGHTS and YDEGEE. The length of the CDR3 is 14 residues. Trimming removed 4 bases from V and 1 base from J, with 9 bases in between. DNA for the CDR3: TGTGCCAGCAGCCCTAGCCGGAGCAATCAGCCCCAGCATTTT. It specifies CASSPSRSNQPQHF.

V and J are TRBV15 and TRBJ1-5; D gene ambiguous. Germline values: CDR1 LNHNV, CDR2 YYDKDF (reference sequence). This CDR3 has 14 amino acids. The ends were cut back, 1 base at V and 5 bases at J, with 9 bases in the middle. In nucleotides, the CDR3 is TGTGCCACCAGCAGAGGGACTCGCGATCAGCCCCAGCATTTT. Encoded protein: CATSRGTRDQPQHF.

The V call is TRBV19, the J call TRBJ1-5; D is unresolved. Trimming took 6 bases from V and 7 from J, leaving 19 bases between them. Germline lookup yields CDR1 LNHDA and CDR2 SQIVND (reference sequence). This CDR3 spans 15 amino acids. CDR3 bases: TGTGCCAGTAGCACGCAGGATCCTTCGCGACAGCCCCAGCATTTT. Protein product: CASSTQDPSRQPQHF.

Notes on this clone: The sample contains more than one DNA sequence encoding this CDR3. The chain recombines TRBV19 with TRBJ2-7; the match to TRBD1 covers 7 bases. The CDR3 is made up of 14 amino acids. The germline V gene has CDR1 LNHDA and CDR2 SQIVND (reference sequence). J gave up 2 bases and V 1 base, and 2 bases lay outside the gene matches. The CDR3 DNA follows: TGTGCCAGTAGTATAGCAGGGGGAACCTACGAGCAGTACTTC. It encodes CASSIAGGTYEQYF.

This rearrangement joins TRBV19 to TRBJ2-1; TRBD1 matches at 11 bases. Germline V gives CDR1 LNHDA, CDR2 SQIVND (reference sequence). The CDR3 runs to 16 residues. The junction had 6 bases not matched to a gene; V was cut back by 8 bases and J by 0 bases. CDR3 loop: CASQQGQGASYNEQFF. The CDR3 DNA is TGTGCCAGTCAACAAGGACAGGGGGCCTCCTACAATGAGCAGTTCTTC.

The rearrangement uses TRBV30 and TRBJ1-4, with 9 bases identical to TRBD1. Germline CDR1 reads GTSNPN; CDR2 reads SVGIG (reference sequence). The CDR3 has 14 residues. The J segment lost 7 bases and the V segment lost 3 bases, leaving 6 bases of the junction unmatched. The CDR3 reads CAWRGTGIGEKLFF. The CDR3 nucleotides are TGTGCCTGGAGGGGGACAGGGATAGGTGAAAAACTGTTTTTT.

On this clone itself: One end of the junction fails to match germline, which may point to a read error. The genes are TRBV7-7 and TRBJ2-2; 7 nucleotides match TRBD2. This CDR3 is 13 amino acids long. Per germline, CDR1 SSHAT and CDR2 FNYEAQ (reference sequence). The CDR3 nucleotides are TGTGCTAGCAGCTTAGCGGGCGCCGGGGAGCTGTTTTTT. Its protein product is CASSLAGAGELFF.

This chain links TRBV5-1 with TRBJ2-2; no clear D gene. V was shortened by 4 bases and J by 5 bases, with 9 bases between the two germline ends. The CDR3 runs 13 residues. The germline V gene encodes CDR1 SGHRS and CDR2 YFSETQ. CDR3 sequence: CASSRGETGELFF. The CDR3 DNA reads TGCGCCAGCAGCCGAGGTGAAACCGGGGAGCTGTTTTTT.

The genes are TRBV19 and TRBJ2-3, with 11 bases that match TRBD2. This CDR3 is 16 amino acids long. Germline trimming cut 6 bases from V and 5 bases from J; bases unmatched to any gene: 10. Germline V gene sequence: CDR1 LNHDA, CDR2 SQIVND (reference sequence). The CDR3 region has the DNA TGTGCCAGTAGGGACGATAGCGGGAGGGCCAAAGATACGCAGTATTTT. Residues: CASRDDSGRAKDTQYF. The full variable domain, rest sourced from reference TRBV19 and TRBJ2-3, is DGGITQSPKYLFRKEGQNVTLSCEQNLNHDAMYWYRQDPGQGLRLIYYSQIVNDFQKGDIAEGYSVSREKKESFPLTVTSAQKNPTAFYLCASRDDSGRAKDTQYFGPGTRLTVL.

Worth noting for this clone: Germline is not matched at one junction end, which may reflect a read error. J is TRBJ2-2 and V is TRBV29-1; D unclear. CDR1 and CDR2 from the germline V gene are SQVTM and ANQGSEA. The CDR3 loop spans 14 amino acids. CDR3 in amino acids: CSVEGQTNTGELFF. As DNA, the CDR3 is TGCAGCGTCGAAGGTCAGACGAACACCGGGGAGCTGTTTTTT.

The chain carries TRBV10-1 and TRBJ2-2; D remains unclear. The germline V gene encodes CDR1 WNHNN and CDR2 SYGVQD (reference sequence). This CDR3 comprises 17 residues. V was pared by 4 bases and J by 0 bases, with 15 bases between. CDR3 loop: CASSVQANTTNTGELFF. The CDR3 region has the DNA TGCGCCAGCAGTGTCCAGGCGAATACGACGAACACCGGGGAGCTGTTTTTT.

The CDR3 DNA sequence: TGTGCCAGCAGCCCCCCCGGACAGGCTGGCTACACCTTC. Residues: CASSPPGQAGYTF. V gene TRBV5-5 combines with J gene TRBJ1-2, with 7 bases aligning to TRBD1. There are 13 residues in the CDR3. V lost 4 bases to trimming and J lost 7 bases; unmatched junction nucleotides: 7. Germline V gives CDR1 SGHKS, CDR2 YYEKEE (reference sequence).

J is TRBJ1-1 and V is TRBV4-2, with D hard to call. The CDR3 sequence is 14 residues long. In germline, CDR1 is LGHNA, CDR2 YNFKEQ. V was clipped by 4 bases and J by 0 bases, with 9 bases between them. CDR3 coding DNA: TGTGCCAGCAGCCGATTAGTTATGAACACTGAAGCTTTCTTT. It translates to CASSRLVMNTEAFF.

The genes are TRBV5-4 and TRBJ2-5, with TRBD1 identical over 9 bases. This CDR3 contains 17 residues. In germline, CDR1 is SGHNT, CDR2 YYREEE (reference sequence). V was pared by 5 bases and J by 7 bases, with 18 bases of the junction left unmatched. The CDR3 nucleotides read TGTGCCAGCAGGGAAAACAGGGGGCCCGCACTGGGTGGGACCCAGTACTTC. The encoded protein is CASRENRGPALGGTQYF.

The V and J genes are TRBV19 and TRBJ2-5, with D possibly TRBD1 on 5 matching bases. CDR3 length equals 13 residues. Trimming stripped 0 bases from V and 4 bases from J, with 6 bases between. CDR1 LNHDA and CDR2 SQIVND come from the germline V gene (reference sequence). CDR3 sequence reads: CASSIEGLETQYF. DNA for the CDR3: TGTGCCAGTAGTATAGAGGGGCTAGAGACCCAGTACTTC.

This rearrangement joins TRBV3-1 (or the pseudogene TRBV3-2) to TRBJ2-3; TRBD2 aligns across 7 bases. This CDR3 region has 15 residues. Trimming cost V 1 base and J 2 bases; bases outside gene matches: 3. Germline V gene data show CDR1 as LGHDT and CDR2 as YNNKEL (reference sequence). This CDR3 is CASSQGRLATDTQYF. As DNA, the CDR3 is TGTGCCAGCAGCCAAGGTCGACTAGCCACAGATACGCAGTATTTT.

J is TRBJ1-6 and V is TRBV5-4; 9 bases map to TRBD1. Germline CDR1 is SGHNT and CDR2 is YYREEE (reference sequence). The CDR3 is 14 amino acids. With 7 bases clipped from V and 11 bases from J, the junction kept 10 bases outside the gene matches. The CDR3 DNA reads TGTGCCAGCGGGATACAGGGGGCGCTGACACCCCTCCACTTT. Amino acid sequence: CASGIQGALTPLHF.

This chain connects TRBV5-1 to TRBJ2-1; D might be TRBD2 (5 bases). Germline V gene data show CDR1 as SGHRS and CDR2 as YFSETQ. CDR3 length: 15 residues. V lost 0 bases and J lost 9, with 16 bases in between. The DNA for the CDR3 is TGCGCCAGCAGCTTGGCGGCGGGCCTTGAGGGTGAGCAGTTCTTC. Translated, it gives CASSLAAGLEGEQFF.

The CDR3 coding sequence is TGCGCCAGCAGCTCCACAGGGACAGTAGAGGAGACCCAGTACTTC. Translating gives CASSSTGTVEETQYF. The rearrangement uses TRBV5-1 and TRBJ2-5; 7 nucleotides match TRBD1. The CDR3 runs to 15 residues. Per germline, CDR1 SGHRS and CDR2 YFSETQ. V lost 3 bases and J lost 5; bases outside the gene matches: 10.

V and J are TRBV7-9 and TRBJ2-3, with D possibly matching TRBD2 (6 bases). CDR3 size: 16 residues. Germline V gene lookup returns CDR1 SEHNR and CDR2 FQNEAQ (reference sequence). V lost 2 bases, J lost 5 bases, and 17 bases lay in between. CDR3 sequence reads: CASSLFSGGPGDTQYF. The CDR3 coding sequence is TGTGCCAGCAGCTTATTTAGCGGTGGACCGGGAGATACGCAGTATTTT. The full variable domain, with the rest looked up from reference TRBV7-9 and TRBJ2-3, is DTGVSQNPRHKITKRGQNVTFRCDPISEHNRLYWYRQTLGQGPEFLTYFQNEAQLEKSRLLSDRFSAERPKGSFSTLEIQRTEQGDSAMYLCASSLFSGGPGDTQYFGPGTRLTVL.

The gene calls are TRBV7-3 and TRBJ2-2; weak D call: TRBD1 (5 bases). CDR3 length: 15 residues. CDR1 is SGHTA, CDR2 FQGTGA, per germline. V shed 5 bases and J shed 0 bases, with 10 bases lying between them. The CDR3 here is CASSLSQANTGELFF. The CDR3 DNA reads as TGTGCCAGCAGCCTCTCACAGGCGAACACCGGGGAGCTGTTTTTT.

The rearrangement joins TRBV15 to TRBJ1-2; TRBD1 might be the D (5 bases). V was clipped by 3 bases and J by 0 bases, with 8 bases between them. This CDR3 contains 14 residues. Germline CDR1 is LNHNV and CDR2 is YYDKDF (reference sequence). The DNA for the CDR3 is TGTGCCACCAGCAGCACCAGGGCTAACTATGGCTACACCTTC. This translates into CATSSTRANYGYTF.

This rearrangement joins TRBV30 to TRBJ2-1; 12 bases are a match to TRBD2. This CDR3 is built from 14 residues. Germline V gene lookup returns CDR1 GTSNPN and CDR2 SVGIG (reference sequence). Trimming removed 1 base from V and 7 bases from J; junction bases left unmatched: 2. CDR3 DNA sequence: TGTGCCTGGAGTGAGACTAGCGGGGGTAATGAGCAGTTCTTC. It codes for CAWSETSGGNEQFF. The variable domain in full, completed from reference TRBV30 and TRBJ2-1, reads SQTIHQWPATLVQPVGSPLSLECTVEGTSNPNLYWYRQAAGRGLQLLFYSVGIGQISSEVPQNLSASRPQDRQFILSSKKLLLSDSGFYLCAWSETSGGNEQFFGPGTRLTVL.

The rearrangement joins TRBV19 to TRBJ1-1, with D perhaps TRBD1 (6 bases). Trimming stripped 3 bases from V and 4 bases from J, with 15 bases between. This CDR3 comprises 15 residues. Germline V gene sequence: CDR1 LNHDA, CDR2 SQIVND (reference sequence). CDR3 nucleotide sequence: TGTGCCAGTAGTATTGCTCGCGGGGGCGTCACTGAAGCTTTCTTT. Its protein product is CASSIARGGVTEAFF. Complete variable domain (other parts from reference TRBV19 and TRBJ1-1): DGGITQSPKYLFRKEGQNVTLSCEQNLNHDAMYWYRQDPGQGLRLIYYSQIVNDFQKGDIAEGYSVSREKKESFPLTVTSAQKNPTAFYLCASSIARGGVTEAFFGQGTRLTVV.

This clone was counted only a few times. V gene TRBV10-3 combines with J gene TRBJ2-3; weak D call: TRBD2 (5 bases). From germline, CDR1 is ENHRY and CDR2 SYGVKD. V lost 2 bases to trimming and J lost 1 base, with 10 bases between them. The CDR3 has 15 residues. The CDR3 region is CAISELGVGTDTQYF. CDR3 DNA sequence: TGTGCCATCAGTGAGCTGGGAGTCGGCACAGATACGCAGTATTTT.

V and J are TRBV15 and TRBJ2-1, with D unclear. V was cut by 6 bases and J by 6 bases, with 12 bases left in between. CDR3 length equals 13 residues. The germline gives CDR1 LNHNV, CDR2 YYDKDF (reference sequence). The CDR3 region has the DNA TGTGCCACCAGAAAGGATAGACTCAATGAGCAGTTCTTC. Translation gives CATRKDRLNEQFF. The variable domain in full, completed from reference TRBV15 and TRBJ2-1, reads DAMVIQNPRYQVTQFGKPVTLSCSQTLNHNVMYWYQQKSSQAPKLLFHYYDKDFNNEADTPDNFQSRRPNTSFCFLDIRSPGLGDTAMYLCATRKDRLNEQFFGPGTRLTVL.